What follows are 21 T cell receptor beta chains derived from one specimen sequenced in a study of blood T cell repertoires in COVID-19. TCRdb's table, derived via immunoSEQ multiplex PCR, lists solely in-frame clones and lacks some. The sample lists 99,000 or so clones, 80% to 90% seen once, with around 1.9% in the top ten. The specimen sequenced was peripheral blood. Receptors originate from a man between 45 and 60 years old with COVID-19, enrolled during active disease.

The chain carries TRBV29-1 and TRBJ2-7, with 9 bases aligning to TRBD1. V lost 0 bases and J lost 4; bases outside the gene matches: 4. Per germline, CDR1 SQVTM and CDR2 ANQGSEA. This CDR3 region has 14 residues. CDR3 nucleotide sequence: TGCAGCGTTGAAGAACAGGGGGCTTTATACGAGCAGTACTTC. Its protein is CSVEEQGALYEQYF.

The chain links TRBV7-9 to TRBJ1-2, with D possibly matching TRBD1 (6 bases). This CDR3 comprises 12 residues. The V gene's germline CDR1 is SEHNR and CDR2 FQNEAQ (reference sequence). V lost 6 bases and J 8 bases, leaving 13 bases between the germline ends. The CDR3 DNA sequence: TGTGCCAGCAGACCAGGGGCGGGCGGCTACACCTTC. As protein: CASRPGAGGYTF.

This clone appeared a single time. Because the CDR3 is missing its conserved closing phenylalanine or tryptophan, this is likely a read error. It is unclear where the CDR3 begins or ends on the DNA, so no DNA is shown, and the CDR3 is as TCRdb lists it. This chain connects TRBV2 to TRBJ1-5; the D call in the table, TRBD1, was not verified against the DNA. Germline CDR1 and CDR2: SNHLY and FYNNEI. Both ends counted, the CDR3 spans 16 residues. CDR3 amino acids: CASSRDRDSRSQGVQY.

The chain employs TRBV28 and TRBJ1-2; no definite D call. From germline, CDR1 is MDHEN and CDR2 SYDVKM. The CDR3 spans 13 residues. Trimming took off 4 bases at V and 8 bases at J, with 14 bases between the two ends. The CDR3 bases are TGTGCCAGCAGTTCACGCCGGGGTTGGGGCTACACCTTC. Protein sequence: CASSSRRGWGYTF.

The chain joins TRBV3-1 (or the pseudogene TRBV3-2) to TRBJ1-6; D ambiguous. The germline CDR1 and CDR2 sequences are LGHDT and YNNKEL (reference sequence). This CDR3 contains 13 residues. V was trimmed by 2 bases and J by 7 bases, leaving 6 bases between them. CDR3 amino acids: CASSQQQNSPLHF. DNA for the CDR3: TGTGCCAGCAGCCAACAACAGAATTCACCCCTCCACTTT.

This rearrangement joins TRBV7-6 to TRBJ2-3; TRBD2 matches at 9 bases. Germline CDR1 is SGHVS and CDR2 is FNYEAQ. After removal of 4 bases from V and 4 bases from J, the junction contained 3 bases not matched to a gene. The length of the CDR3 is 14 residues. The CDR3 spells CASSWSGGSDTQYF. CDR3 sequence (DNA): TGTGCCAGCAGCTGGAGCGGGGGGTCAGATACGCAGTATTTT.

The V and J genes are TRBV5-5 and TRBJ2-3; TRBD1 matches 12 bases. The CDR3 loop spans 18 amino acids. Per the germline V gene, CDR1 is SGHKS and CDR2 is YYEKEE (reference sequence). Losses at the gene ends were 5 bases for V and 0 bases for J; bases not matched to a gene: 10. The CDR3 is CASSPSGQGARSTDTQYF. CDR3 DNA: TGTGCCAGCAGTCCATCGGGACAGGGGGCGCGTAGCACAGATACGCAGTATTTT.

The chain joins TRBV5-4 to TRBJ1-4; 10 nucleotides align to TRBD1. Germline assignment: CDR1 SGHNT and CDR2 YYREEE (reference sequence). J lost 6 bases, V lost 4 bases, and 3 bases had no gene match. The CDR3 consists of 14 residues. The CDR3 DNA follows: TGTGCCAGCAGCCCCGGGACAGGGGATGAAAAACTGTTTTTT. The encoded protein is CASSPGTGDEKLFF.

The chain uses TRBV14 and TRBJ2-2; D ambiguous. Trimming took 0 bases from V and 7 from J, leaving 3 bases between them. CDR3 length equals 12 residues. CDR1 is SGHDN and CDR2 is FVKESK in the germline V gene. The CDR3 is CASSQDIGELFF. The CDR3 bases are TGTGCCAGCAGCCAAGATATCGGGGAGCTGTTTTTT. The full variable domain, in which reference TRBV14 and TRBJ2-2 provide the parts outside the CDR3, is EAGVTQFPSHSVIEKGQTVTLRCDPISGHDNLYWYRRVMGKEIKFLLHFVKESKQDESGMPNNRFLAERTGGTYSTLKVQPAELEDSGVYFCASSQDIGELFFGEGSRLTVL.

CDR3 residues: CASNSIPGGNTEAFF. The CDR3 DNA reads as TGCGCCAGCAATTCTATACCGGGTGGGAACACTGAAGCTTTCTTT. V usage is TRBV5-1 and J usage is TRBJ1-1; D remains unclear. CDR1 and CDR2 from the germline V gene are SGHRS and YFSETQ. The CDR3 is 15 amino acids. Trimming removed 6 bases at V and 1 base at J, with 16 bases between.

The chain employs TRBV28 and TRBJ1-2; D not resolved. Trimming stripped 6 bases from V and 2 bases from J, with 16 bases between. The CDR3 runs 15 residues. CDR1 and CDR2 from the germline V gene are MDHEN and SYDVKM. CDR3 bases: TGTGCCAGCAGCCGCCCCGTCGCCGAGAACTATGGCTACACCTTC. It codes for CASSRPVAENYGYTF.

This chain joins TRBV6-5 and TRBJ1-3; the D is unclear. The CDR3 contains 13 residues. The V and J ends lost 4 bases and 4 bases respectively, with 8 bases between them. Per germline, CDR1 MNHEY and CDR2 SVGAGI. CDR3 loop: CASSWISGNTIYF. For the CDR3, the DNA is TGTGCCAGCAGTTGGATTAGCGGAAACACCATATATTTT.

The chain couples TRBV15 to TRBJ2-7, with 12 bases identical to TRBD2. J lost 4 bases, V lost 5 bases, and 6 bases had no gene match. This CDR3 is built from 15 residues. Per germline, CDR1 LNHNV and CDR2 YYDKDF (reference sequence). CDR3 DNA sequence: TGTGCCACCAGCCCTCGGACTAGCGGGGCGTACGAGCAGTACTTC. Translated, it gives CATSPRTSGAYEQYF.

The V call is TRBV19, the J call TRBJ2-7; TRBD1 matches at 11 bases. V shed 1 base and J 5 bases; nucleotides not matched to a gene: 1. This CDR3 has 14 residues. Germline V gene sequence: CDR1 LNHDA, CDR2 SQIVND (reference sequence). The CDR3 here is CASSIGTGGHEQYF. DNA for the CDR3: TGTGCCAGTAGTATAGGGACAGGGGGCCACGAGCAGTACTTC.

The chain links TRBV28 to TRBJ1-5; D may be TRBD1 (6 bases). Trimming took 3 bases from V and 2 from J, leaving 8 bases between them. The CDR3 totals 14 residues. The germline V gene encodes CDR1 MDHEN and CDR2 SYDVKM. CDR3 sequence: CASSFRQGNQPQHF. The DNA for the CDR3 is TGTGCCAGCAGTTTCCGACAGGGCAATCAGCCCCAGCATTTT.

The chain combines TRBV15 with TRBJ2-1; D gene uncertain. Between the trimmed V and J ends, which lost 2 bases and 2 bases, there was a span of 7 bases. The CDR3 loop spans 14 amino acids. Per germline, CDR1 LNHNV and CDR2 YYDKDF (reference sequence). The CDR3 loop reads CATSRTTTYNEQFF. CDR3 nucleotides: TGTGCCACCAGCAGAACGACAACCTACAATGAGCAGTTCTTC.

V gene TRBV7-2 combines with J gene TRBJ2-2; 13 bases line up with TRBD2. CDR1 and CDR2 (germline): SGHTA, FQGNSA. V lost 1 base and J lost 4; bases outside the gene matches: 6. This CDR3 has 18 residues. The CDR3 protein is CASSLGLAGGPSTGELFF. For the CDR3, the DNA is TGTGCCAGCAGCTTAGGACTAGCGGGGGGACCCAGCACCGGGGAGCTGTTTTTT.

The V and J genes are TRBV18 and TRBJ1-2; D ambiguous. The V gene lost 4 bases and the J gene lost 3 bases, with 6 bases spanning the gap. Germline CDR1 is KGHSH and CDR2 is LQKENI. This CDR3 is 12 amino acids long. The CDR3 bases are TGTGCCAGCTCACGCCCGGACTATGGCTACACCTTC. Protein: CASSRPDYGYTF.

The CDR3 reads CASSGTSRYEQYF. CDR3 sequence (DNA): TGTGCCAGCAGCGGGACTAGCCGCTACGAGCAGTACTTC. The rearrangement joins TRBV7-2 to TRBJ2-7; 9 bases map to TRBD2. Germline V lookup: CDR1 SGHTA, CDR2 FQGNSA. V gave up 5 bases and J gave up 3 bases; unmatched junction bases: 2. The CDR3 spans 13 residues.

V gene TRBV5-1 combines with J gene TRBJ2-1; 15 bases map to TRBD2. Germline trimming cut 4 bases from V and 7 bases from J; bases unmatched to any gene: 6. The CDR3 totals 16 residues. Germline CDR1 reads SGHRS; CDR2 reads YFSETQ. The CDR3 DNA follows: TGCGCCAGCAGCAAAGGACTAGCGGGGGGGCGGAATGAGCAGTTCTTC. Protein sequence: CASSKGLAGGRNEQFF.

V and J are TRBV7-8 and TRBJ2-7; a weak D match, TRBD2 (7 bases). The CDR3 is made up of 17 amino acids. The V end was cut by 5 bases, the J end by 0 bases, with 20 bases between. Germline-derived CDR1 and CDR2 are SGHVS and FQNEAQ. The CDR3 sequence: CASSPSPGGLSSYEQYF. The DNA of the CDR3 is TGTGCCAGCAGCCCCAGCCCGGGGGGCCTAAGCTCCTACGAGCAGTACTTC.